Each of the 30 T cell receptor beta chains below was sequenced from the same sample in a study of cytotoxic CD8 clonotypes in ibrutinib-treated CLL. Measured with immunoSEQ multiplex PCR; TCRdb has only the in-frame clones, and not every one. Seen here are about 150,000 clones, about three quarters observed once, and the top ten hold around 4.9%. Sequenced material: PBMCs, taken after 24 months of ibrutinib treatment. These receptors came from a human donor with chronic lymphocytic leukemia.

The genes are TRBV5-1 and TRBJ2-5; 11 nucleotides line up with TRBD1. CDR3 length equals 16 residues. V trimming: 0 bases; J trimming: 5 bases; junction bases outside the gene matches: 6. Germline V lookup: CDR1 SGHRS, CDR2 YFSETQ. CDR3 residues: CASSLAWTGGAETQYF. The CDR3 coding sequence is TGCGCCAGCAGCTTGGCATGGACAGGGGGCGCGGAGACCCAGTACTTC.

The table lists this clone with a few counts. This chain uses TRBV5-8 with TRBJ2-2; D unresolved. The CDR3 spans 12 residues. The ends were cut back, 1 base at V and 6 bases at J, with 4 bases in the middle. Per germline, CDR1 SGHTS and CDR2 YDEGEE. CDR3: CASSLWAGELFF. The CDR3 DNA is TGTGCCAGCAGCTTGTGGGCCGGGGAGCTGTTTTTT.

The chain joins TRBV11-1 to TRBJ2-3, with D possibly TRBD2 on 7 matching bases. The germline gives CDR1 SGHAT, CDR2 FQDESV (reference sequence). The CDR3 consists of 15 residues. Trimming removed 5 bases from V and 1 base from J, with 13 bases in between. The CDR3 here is CASSPRGGGTDTQYF. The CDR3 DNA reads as TGTGCCAGCAGCCCTCGAGGGGGGGGCACAGATACGCAGTATTTT.

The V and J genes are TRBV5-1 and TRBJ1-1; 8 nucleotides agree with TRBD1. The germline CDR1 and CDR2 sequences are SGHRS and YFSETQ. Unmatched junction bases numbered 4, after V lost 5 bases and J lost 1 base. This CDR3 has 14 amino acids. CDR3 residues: CASRTGAGNTEAFF. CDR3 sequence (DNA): TGCGCCAGCAGGACAGGGGCGGGGAACACTGAAGCTTTCTTT.

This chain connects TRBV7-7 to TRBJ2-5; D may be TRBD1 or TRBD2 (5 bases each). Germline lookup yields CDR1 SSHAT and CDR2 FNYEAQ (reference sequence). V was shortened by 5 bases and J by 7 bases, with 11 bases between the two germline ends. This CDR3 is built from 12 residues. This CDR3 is CASSGTGGTQYF. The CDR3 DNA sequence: TGTGCCAGCAGCGGCACAGGAGGGACCCAGTACTTC.

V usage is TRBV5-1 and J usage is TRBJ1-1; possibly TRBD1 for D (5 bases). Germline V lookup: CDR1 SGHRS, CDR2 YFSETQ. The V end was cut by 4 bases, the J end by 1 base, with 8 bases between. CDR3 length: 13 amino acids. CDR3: CASSAGQNTEAFF. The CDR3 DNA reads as TGCGCCAGCAGCGCTGGACAGAACACTGAAGCTTTCTTT. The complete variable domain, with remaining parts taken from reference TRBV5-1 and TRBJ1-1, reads KAGVTQTPRYLIKTRGQQVTLSCSPISGHRSVSWYQQTPGQGLQFLFEYFSETQRNKGNFPGRFSGRQFSNSRSEMNVSTLELGDSALYLCASSAGQNTEAFFGQGTRLTVV.

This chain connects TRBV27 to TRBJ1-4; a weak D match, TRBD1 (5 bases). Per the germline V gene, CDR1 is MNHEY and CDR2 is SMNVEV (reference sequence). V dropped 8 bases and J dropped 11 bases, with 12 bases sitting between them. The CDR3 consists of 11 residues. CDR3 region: CASGGGLKLFF. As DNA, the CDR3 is TGTGCCAGCGGGGGAGGGTTGAAACTGTTTTTT.

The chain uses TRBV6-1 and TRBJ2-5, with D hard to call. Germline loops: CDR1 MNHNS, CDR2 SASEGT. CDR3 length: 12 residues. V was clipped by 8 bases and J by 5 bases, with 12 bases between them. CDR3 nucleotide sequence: TGTGCCAGCGGTTGGGCGCGGGAGACCCAGTACTTC. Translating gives CASGWARETQYF.

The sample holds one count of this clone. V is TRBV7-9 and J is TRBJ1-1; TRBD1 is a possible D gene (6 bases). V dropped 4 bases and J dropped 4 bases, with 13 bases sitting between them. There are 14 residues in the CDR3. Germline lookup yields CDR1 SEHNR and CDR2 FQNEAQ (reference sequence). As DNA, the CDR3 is TGTGCCAGCAGCTGGACAGATGGGAGCACTGAAGCTTTCTTT. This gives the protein CASSWTDGSTEAFF.

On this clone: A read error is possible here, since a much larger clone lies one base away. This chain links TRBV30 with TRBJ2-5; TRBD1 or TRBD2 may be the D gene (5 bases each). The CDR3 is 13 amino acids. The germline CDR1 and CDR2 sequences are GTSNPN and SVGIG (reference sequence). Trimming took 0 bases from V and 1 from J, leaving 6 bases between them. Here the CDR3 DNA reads TGTGCCTGGAGTGTGGGGACCCAAGAGACCCAGTACTTC. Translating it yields CAWSVGTQETQYF.

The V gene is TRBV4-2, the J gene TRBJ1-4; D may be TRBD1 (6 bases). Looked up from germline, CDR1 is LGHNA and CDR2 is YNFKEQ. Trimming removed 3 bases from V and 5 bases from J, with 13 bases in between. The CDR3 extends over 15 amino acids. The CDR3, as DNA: TGTGCCAGCAGCCACGGACAGAAAGAAAATGAAAAACTGTTTTTT. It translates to CASSHGQKENEKLFF.

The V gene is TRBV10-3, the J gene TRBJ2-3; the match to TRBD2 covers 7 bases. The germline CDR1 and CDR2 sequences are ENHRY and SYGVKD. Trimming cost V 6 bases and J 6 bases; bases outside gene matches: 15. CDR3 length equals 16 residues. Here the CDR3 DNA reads TGTGCCATCAGGCCCCCTGGGGGGGTAGGAGGGGATACGCAGTATTTT. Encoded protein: CAIRPPGGVGGDTQYF.

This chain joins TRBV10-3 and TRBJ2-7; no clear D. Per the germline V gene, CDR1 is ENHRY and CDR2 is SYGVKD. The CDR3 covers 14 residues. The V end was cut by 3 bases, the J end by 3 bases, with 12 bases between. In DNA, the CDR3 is TGTGCCATCAGTGACGCTTCAGGTGTCTACGAGCAGTACTTC. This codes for CAISDASGVYEQYF.

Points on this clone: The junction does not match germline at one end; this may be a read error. The CDR3 coding sequence is TGTGCCAGCGGGGACAGGGTCTTTGTGTGG. Encoded protein: CASGDRVFVW. The V call is TRBV6-1, the J call TRBJ2-7, with 9 bases lining up with TRBD1. The length of the CDR3 is 10 residues. CDR1 MNHNS and CDR2 SASEGT come from the germline V gene.

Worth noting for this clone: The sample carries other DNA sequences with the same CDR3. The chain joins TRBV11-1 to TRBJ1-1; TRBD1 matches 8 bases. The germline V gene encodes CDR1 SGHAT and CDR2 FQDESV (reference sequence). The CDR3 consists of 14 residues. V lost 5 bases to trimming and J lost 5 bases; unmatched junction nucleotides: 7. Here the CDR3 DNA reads TGTGCCAGCAGCCCATCCCAGGGGGCGACTGAAGCTTTCTTT. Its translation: CASSPSQGATEAFF.

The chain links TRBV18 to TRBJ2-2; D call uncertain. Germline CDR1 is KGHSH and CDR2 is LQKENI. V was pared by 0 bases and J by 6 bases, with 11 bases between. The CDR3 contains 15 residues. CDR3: CASSPPAGDAGELFF. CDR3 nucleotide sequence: TGTGCCAGCTCACCACCTGCAGGCGACGCCGGGGAGCTGTTTTTT.

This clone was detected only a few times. Written as DNA, the CDR3 is TGTGCCAGCTCACCCCGTGGTGACAGTTACGTTGCCCCGGGAGCTTTCTTT. This translates into CASSPRGDSYVAPGAFF. The chain is built from TRBV18 and TRBJ1-1, with D perhaps TRBD1 (5 bases). V was trimmed by 3 bases and J by 10 bases, leaving 27 bases between them. CDR1 is KGHSH and CDR2 is LQKENI in the germline V gene. The CDR3 sequence is 17 residues long. Combining the CDR3 with reference TRBV18 and TRBJ1-1 gives the whole variable domain NAGVMQNPRHLVRRRGQEARLRCSPMKGHSHVYWYRQLPEEGLKFMVYLQKENIIDESGMPKERFSAEFPKEGPSILRIQQVVRGDSAAYFCASSPRGDSYVAPGAFFGQGTRLTVV.

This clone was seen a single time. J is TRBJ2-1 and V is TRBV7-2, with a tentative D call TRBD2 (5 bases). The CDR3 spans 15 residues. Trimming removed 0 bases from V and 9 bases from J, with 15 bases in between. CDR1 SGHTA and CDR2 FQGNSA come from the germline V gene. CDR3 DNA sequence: TGTGCCAGCAGCTTAGCGGCGGCCGGACTCGGTGAGCAGTTCTTC. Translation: CASSLAAAGLGEQFF. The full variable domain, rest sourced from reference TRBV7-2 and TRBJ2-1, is GAGVSQSPSNKVTEKGKDVELRCDPISGHTALYWYRQSLGQGLEFLIYFQGNSAPDKSGLPSDRFSAERTGGSVSTLTIQRTQQEDSAVYLCASSLAAAGLGEQFFGPGTRLTVL.

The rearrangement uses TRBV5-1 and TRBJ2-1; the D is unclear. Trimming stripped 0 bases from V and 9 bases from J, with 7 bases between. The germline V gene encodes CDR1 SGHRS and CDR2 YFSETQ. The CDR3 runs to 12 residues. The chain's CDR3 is CASSLGRSEQFF. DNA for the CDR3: TGCGCCAGCAGCTTGGGGCGGTCTGAGCAGTTCTTC.

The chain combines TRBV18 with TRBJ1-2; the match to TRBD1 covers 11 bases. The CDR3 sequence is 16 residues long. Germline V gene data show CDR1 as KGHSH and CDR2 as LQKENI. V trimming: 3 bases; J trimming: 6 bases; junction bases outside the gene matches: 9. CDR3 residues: CASSPMDRGRLDGYTF. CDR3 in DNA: TGTGCCAGCTCACCTATGGACAGGGGGCGACTGGATGGCTACACCTTC.

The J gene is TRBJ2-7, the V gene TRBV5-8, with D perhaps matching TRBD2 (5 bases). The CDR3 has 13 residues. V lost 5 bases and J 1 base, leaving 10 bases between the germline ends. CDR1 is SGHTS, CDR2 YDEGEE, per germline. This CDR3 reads CASSRPGSYEQYF. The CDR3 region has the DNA TGTGCCAGCAGTCGTCCGGGGTCCTACGAGCAGTACTTC.

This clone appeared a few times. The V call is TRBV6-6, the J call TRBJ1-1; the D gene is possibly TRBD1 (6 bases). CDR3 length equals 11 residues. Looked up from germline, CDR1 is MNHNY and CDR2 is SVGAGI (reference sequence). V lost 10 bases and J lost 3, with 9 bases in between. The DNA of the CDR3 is TGTGCCACCCACAGGGACACTGAAGCTTTCTTT. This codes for CATHRDTEAFF.

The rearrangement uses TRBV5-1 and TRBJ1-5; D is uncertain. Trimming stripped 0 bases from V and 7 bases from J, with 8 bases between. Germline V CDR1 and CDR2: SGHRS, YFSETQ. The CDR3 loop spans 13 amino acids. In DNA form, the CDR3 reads TGCGCCAGCAGCTTGGACAGAACACAGCCCCAGCATTTT. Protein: CASSLDRTQPQHF.

CDR3 bases: TGTGCCAGCAGCTTGGCCGCAGGTGGGGCGCGGGAGGGGGAGACCCAGTACTTC. Protein: CASSLAAGGAREGETQYF. The chain combines TRBV5-6 with TRBJ2-5, with 9 positions matching TRBD2. The V segment lost 0 bases and the J segment 5 bases; nucleotides outside the gene matches: 14. Germline lookup yields CDR1 SGHDT and CDR2 YYEEEE. CDR3 size: 18 residues.

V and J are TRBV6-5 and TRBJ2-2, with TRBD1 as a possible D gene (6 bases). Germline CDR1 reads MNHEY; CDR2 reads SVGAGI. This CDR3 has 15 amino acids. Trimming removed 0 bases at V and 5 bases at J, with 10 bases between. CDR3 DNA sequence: TGTGCCAGCAGTTACTCGGCAGGGGAAACCGGGGAGCTGTTTTTT. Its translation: CASSYSAGETGELFF.

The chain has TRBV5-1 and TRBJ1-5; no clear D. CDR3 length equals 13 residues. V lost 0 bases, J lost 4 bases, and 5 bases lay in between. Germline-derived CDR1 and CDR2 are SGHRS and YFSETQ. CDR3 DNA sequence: TGCGCCAGCAGCTTGGCGCAGAATCAGCCCCAGCATTTT. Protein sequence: CASSLAQNQPQHF.

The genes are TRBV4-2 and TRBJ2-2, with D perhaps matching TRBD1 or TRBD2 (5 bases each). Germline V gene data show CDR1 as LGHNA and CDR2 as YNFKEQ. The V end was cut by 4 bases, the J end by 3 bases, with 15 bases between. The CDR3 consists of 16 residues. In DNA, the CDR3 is TGTGCCAGCAGCCCCGTGGCCGGGGCGTACACCGGGGAGCTGTTTTTT. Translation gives CASSPVAGAYTGELFF.

The CDR3 sequence: CASTRRGQIVRNTEAFF. The CDR3 region has the DNA TGTGCCAGCACCCGCCGTGGGCAAATAGTTCGGAACACTGAAGCTTTCTTT. V gene TRBV28 combines with J gene TRBJ1-1; the D is unclear. V lost 7 bases to trimming and J lost 1 base, with 22 bases between them. CDR3 length equals 17 residues. Germline assignment: CDR1 MDHEN and CDR2 SYDVKM.

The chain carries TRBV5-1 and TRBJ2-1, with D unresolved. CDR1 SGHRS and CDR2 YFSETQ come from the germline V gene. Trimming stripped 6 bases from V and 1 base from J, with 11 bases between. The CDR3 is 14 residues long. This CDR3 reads CASTPGGSYNEQFF. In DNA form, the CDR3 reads TGCGCCAGCACCCCGGGTGGGTCCTACAATGAGCAGTTCTTC.

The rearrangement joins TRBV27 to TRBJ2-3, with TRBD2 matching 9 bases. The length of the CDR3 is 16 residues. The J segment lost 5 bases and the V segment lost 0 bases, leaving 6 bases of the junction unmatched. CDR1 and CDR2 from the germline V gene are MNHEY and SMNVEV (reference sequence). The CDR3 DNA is TGTGCCAGCAGTTTATCCGCGGGACTAGCAATAGATACGCAGTATTTT. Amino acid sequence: CASSLSAGLAIDTQYF.